Below, 7 T cell receptor beta chains from the same sample are listed, as sequenced in a study of cytomegalovirus exposure and HLA in healthy donors. The PCR ran on 60 Vbeta and 13 Jbeta primers. The repertoire was sequenced with immunoSEQ multiplex PCR; TCRdb's copy has only in-frame clones and lacks some. Of fewer than 200,000 clones in the sample, approximately 80% were seen once. The sample taken for sequencing was PBMCs. These receptors were taken from a man aged 18 to 29 in good health and CMV-seropositive.

The chain couples TRBV5-8 to TRBJ1-4; a possible D gene is TRBD1 (5 bases). The CDR3 totals 16 residues. Germline assignment: CDR1 SGHTS and CDR2 YDEGEE. Trimming removed 0 bases at V and 3 bases at J, with 12 bases between. The CDR3 sequence is CASSLGRGRANEKLFF. CDR3 bases: TGTGCCAGCAGCTTGGGAAGGGGCAGAGCTAATGAAAAACTGTTTTTT.

J is TRBJ1-5 and V is TRBV6-7, with TRBD1 identical over 8 bases. TRBV6-7 is given ORF status, its function remaining uncertain. V lost 5 bases and J lost 4; bases outside the gene matches: 7. CDR3 length: 15 amino acids. The CDR3 DNA reads as TGTGCCAGCAGTATGCGGACAGGGTGGAATCAGCCCCAGCATTTT. Protein product: CASSMRTGWNQPQHF.

This clone has only a few counts. The rearrangement links TRBV5-1 to TRBJ2-3; D not resolved. Germline V gene lookup returns CDR1 SGHRS and CDR2 YFSETQ. Trimming cost V 6 bases and J 3 bases, with 8 bases left between them. This CDR3 is built from 12 residues. CDR3 amino acids: CASISETDTQYF. The CDR3 coding sequence is TGCGCCAGCATATCTGAGACAGATACGCAGTATTTT.

Note on this clone: An end of the junction differs from the germline gene, which may be a read error. This chain connects TRBV7-9 to TRBJ2-7, with D maybe TRBD2 (7 bases). The CDR3 sequence is 17 residues long. Germline V gene sequence: CDR1 SEHNR, CDR2 FQNEAQ (reference sequence). The CDR3 loop is CSSSSPRFNREGYEQYF. DNA for the CDR3: TGTTCCAGCAGCTCGCCCCGTTTCAACAGGGAGGGATACGAGCAGTACTTC.

The V gene is TRBV29-1, the J gene TRBJ2-1; TRBD1 matches 9 bases. CDR1 is SQVTM, CDR2 ANQGSEA, per germline. The CDR3 is 12 amino acids. The V gene end was trimmed by 8 bases and the J gene end by 3 bases; junction bases not matched to a gene: 2. In DNA, the CDR3 is TGCAGCCTGACAGGGGGCTACAATGAGCAGTTCTTC. This gives the protein CSLTGGYNEQFF.

This chain joins TRBV11-3 and TRBJ2-5, with 9 bases fitting TRBD2. V lost 5 bases, J lost 0 bases, and 10 bases stayed unmatched. The V gene's germline CDR1 is SGHNT and CDR2 YENEEA. This CDR3 has 17 residues. The CDR3 protein is CASSKWGSSGDQETQYF. CDR3 coding DNA: TGTGCCAGCAGCAAATGGGGTTCTAGCGGGGACCAAGAGACCCAGTACTTC.

This clone has a handful of counts. The sample contains more than one DNA sequence encoding this CDR3. The rearrangement uses TRBV7-3 and TRBJ2-7, with 10 bases identical to TRBD1. With V trimmed by 5 bases and J by 2 bases, 3 bases remained unmatched. The length of the CDR3 is 14 residues. The germline V gene encodes CDR1 SGHTA and CDR2 FQGTGA. This CDR3 reads CASSVDRGPYEQYF. CDR3 coding DNA: TGTGCCAGCAGCGTTGACAGGGGGCCCTACGAGCAGTACTTC.